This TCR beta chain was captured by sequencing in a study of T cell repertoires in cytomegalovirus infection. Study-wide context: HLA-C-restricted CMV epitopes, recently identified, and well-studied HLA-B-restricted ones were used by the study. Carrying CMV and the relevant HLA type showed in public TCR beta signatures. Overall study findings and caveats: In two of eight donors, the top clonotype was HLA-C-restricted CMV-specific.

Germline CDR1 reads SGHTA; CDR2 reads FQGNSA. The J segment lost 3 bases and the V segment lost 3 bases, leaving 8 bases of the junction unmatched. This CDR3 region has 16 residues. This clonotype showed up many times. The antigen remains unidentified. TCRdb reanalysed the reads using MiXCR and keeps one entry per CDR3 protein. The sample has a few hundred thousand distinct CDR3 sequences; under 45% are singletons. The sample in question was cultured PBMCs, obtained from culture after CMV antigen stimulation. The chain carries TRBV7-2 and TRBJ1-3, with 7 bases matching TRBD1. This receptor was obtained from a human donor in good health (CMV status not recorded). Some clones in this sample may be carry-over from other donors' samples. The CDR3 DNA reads TGTGCCAGCAGCTTTCTACAGGGGACGCTTGGAAACACCATATATTTT. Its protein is CASSFLQGTLGNTIYF.